This entry describes one TCR beta chain. The sample originates from a study of blood T cell repertoires in COVID-19. On the study more broadly: The samples span acute and convalescent COVID-19 from the United States, Italy and Spain.

Per the authors' pipeline: Amplification with reference gene primers provided the estimates of nucleated cell counts. Sequencing was performed with immunoSEQ multiplex PCR; in TCRdb, only in-frame clones are kept and a portion is missing. The V and J calls and the clone size are those of that table, but D and trimming were determined from the DNA. The sample contains 200,000 to 300,000 clones, 80% to 90% of which appear only once. Germline lookup yields CDR1 SEHNR and CDR2 FQNEAQ (reference sequence). The V gene lost 1 base and the J gene lost 1 base, with 7 bases spanning the gap. The CDR3 covers 14 residues.

The sample comprised peripheral blood. V is TRBV7-9 and J is TRBJ1-1; D ambiguous. The source is a woman in her 70s with acute or convalescent COVID-19. CDR3 in amino acids: CASSLERANTEAFF. In DNA form, the CDR3 reads TGTGCCAGCAGCTTAGAGAGGGCGAACACTGAAGCTTTCTTT. The variable domain in full, with the rest retrieved from reference TRBV7-9 and TRBJ1-1, is DTGVSQNPRHKITKRGQNVTFRCDPISEHNRLYWYRQTLGQGPEFLTYFQNEAQLEKSRLLSDRFSAERPKGSFSTLEIQRTEQGDSAMYLCASSLERANTEAFFGQGTRLTVV.